This is a list of T cell receptor beta chains from one sample in a study of shared clonotypes between healthy human individuals. Measured with immunoSEQ multiplex PCR; TCRdb has only the in-frame clones, and not every one. This table holds around 2,000,000 clones, about 95% found once. Sequencing was done on a sample of naive CD8+ T cells sorted from blood. The origin of the receptors is a man aged 18 to 29 in good health. Both conserved end residues are part of each CDR3. Fields, in order: D gene, J gene, V gene, clone size, CDR3 protein, CDR3 DNA. A D gene is named only where the DNA matches it firmly. Where a row states a size, it is once, few, many or the class of an expanded clone; other rows omit it.

D gene: TRBD2
J gene: TRBJ2-3
V gene: TRBV7-6
clone size: NA
CDR3 protein: CASSHLIAGTDTQYF
CDR3 DNA: TGTGCCAGCAGCCACCTAATAGCGGGAACAGATACGCAGTATTTT

D gene: NA
J gene: TRBJ2-2
V gene: TRBV27
clone size: NA
CDR3 protein: CASSLIGQGRNTGELFF
CDR3 DNA: TGTGCCAGCAGTTTAATCGGTCAGGGGAGGAACACCGGGGAGCTGTTTTTT

D gene: TRBD2
J gene: TRBJ2-7
V gene: TRBV2
clone size: NA
CDR3 protein: CASSELAGDYEQYF
CDR3 DNA: TGTGCCAGCAGTGAACTAGCGGGAGACTACGAGCAGTACTTC

D gene: NA
J gene: TRBJ1-2
V gene: TRBV13
clone size: NA
CDR3 protein: CASSVWTRDYGYTF
CDR3 DNA: TGTGCCAGCAGCGTGTGGACACGGGACTATGGCTACACCTTC

D gene: NA
J gene: TRBJ2-7
V gene: TRBV7-6
clone size: NA
CDR3 protein: CASSPHGSYEQYF
CDR3 DNA: TGTGCCAGCAGCCCGCACGGCTCCTACGAGCAGTACTTC

D gene: NA
J gene: TRBJ2-2
V gene: TRBV7-2
clone size: NA
CDR3 protein: CASSLSLANTGELFF
CDR3 DNA: TGTGCCAGCAGCTTAAGCCTAGCGAACACCGGGGAGCTGTTTTTT

D gene: NA
J gene: TRBJ2-3
V gene: TRBV1
clone size: NA
CDR3 protein: CTSSQRGIAGGQADTQYF
CDR3 DNA: TGCACCAGCAGCCAACGTGGTATCGCGGGGGGGCAAGCGGATACGCAGTATTTT

D gene: NA
J gene: TRBJ1-5
V gene: TRBV10-3
clone size: NA
CDR3 protein: CAISESIAIGQPQHF
CDR3 DNA: TGTGCCATCAGTGAGTCGATCGCGATCGGGCAGCCCCAGCATTTT

D gene: NA
J gene: TRBJ2-7
V gene: TRBV10-2
clone size: NA
CDR3 protein: CASSESTPYEQYF
CDR3 DNA: TGCGCCAGCAGTGAGTCGACCCCCTACGAGCAGTACTTC

D gene: TRBD2
J gene: TRBJ2-1
V gene: TRBV9
clone size: NA
CDR3 protein: CASSPSGTAQFF
CDR3 DNA: TGTGCCAGCAGCCCTAGCGGGACGGCCCAGTTCTTC

D gene: TRBD1
J gene: TRBJ1-1
V gene: TRBV4-1
clone size: NA
CDR3 protein: CASSHGQGEAFF
CDR3 DNA: TGCGCCAGCAGCCACGGACAGGGTGAAGCTTTCTTT

D gene: NA
J gene: TRBJ2-2
V gene: TRBV27
clone size: once
CDR3 protein: CASSLGLGNTGELFF
CDR3 DNA: TGTGCCAGCAGTTTAGGGCTAGGCAACACCGGGGAGCTGTTTTTT

D gene: TRBD1
J gene: TRBJ1-2
V gene: TRBV5-4
clone size: NA
CDR3 protein: CASSPDRVYGYTF
CDR3 DNA: TGTGCCAGCAGCCCGGACAGGGTCTATGGCTACACCTTC

D gene: NA
J gene: TRBJ2-7
V gene: TRBV5-6
clone size: NA
CDR3 protein: CASSFGGSYEQYF
CDR3 DNA: TGTGCCAGCAGCTTTGGGGGGTCCTACGAGCAGTACTTC

D gene: NA
J gene: TRBJ2-1
V gene: TRBV7-9
clone size: NA
CDR3 protein: CASRQQGTSGNEQFF
CDR3 DNA: TGTGCCAGCAGGCAACAGGGCACCTCTGGCAATGAGCAGTTCTTC

D gene: NA
J gene: TRBJ2-1
V gene: TRBV27
clone size: NA
CDR3 protein: CASSFTHNEQFF
CDR3 DNA: TGTGCCAGCAGTTTTACACACAATGAGCAGTTCTTC

D gene: TRBD2
J gene: TRBJ2-2
V gene: TRBV10-1
clone size: NA
CDR3 protein: CASSDFMAGEDTGELFF
CDR3 DNA: TGCGCCAGCAGTGATTTCATGGCGGGGGAGGACACCGGGGAGCTGTTTTTT

D gene: NA
J gene: TRBJ2-7
V gene: TRBV6-5
clone size: NA
CDR3 protein: CASSYSGEYEQYF
CDR3 DNA: TGTGCCAGCAGTTACTCAGGCGAGTACGAGCAGTACTTC

D gene: NA
J gene: TRBJ2-7
V gene: TRBV7-9
clone size: NA
CDR3 protein: CASSSSGRDLSYEQYF
CDR3 DNA: TGTGCCAGCAGCTCCTCGGGCAGGGATCTCTCCTACGAGCAGTACTTC

D gene: NA
J gene: TRBJ2-1
V gene: TRBV5-1
clone size: NA
CDR3 protein: CASREQGQEQFF
CDR3 DNA: TGCGCCAGCAGGGAACAGGGCCAGGAGCAGTTCTTC

D gene: TRBD2
J gene: TRBJ2-5
V gene: TRBV27
clone size: NA
CDR3 protein: CASSFLSPSGQETQYF
CDR3 DNA: TGTGCCAGCAGTTTTCTTTCCCCTAGCGGCCAAGAGACCCAGTACTTC

D gene: TRBD2
J gene: TRBJ2-7
V gene: TRBV6-5
clone size: once
CDR3 protein: CASSYLGLAYEQYF
CDR3 DNA: TGTGCCAGCAGTTACTTGGGACTAGCCTACGAGCAGTACTTC

D gene: TRBD2
J gene: TRBJ2-3
V gene: TRBV2
clone size: NA
CDR3 protein: CASSEGTSGSPTDTQYF
CDR3 DNA: TGTGCCAGCAGTGAGGGGACTAGCGGATCTCCTACAGATACGCAGTATTTT

D gene: NA
J gene: TRBJ2-7
V gene: TRBV9
clone size: NA
CDR3 protein: CASSPHPTGTYEQYF
CDR3 DNA: TGTGCCAGCAGCCCCCATCCGACAGGTACCTACGAGCAGTACTTC

D gene: NA
J gene: TRBJ2-3
V gene: TRBV13
clone size: NA
CDR3 protein: CASSTLEGSSSTDTQYF
CDR3 DNA: TGTGCCAGCAGCACCCTTGAGGGGAGTTCTAGCACAGATACGCAGTATTTT

D gene: NA
J gene: TRBJ2-7
V gene: TRBV7-9
clone size: NA
CDR3 protein: CASSFPDEQYF
CDR3 DNA: TGTGCCAGCAGCTTCCCCGACGAGCAGTACTTC

D gene: TRBD1
J gene: TRBJ1-1
V gene: TRBV5-6
clone size: NA
CDR3 protein: CASRDSTGLTEAFF
CDR3 DNA: TGTGCCAGCAGGGATTCGACAGGGCTGACTGAAGCTTTCTTT

D gene: NA
J gene: TRBJ1-6
V gene: TRBV7-2
clone size: NA
CDR3 protein: CASSLRGASYNSPLHF
CDR3 DNA: TGTGCCAGCAGCCTAAGAGGGGCCTCCTATAATTCACCCCTCCACTTT

D gene: TRBD1
J gene: TRBJ1-2
V gene: TRBV7-9
clone size: NA
CDR3 protein: CASSLGQGTGADGYTF
CDR3 DNA: TGTGCCAGCAGCTTGGGACAGGGAACGGGAGCGGATGGCTACACCTTC

D gene: NA
J gene: TRBJ2-3
V gene: TRBV27
clone size: NA
CDR3 protein: CASSLRNLQGSTDTQYF
CDR3 DNA: TGTGCCAGCAGTTTGAGGAACCTCCAGGGGAGCACAGATACGCAGTATTTT

D gene: TRBD2
J gene: TRBJ2-1
V gene: TRBV2
clone size: NA
CDR3 protein: CARGNSSGAYNEQFF
CDR3 DNA: TGTGCCAGGGGAAACAGTAGCGGGGCCTACAATGAGCAGTTCTTC

D gene: NA
J gene: TRBJ1-1
V gene: TRBV19
clone size: NA
CDR3 protein: CASSRGSTPALNTEAFF
CDR3 DNA: TGTGCCAGTAGTCGGGGCAGCACCCCCGCGTTGAACACTGAAGCTTTCTTT

D gene: TRBD2
J gene: TRBJ2-1
V gene: TRBV7-8
clone size: NA
CDR3 protein: CASSLDGLAASNEQFF
CDR3 DNA: TGTGCCAGCAGCTTGGACGGACTAGCGGCGAGCAATGAGCAGTTCTTC

D gene: NA
J gene: TRBJ2-5
V gene: TRBV11-2
clone size: NA
CDR3 protein: CASSPQTVGQETQYF
CDR3 DNA: TGTGCCAGCAGCCCCCAAACAGTAGGTCAAGAGACCCAGTACTTC

D gene: NA
J gene: TRBJ2-7
V gene: TRBV5-8
clone size: NA
CDR3 protein: CASSLAGHTYEQYF
CDR3 DNA: TGTGCCAGCAGCTTGGCAGGCCATACTTACGAGCAGTACTTC

D gene: TRBD2
J gene: TRBJ2-7
V gene: TRBV19
clone size: NA
CDR3 protein: CASRGTSGSYEQYF
CDR3 DNA: TGTGCCAGTAGGGGGACTAGCGGATCCTACGAGCAGTACTTC

D gene: TRBD2
J gene: TRBJ2-1
V gene: TRBV4-1
clone size: once
CDR3 protein: CASSQVTSGGNEQFF
CDR3 DNA: TGCGCCAGCAGCCAAGTAACTAGCGGGGGTAATGAGCAGTTCTTC

D gene: NA
J gene: TRBJ1-6
V gene: TRBV2
clone size: NA
CDR3 protein: CASNSGLLTFYNSPLHF
CDR3 DNA: TGTGCCAGCAATTCGGGACTCCTAACTTTCTATAATTCACCCCTCCACTTT

D gene: NA
J gene: TRBJ2-7
V gene: TRBV9
clone size: NA
CDR3 protein: CASSVGDGTYEQYF
CDR3 DNA: TGTGCCAGCAGCGTAGGGGATGGGACCTACGAGCAGTACTTC

D gene: NA
J gene: TRBJ1-1
V gene: TRBV9
clone size: NA
CDR3 protein: CASSTHGDMNTEAFF
CDR3 DNA: TGTGCCAGCAGCACCCACGGGGATATGAACACTGAAGCTTTCTTT

D gene: TRBD2
J gene: TRBJ2-7
V gene: TRBV29-1
clone size: few
CDR3 protein: CSASGTSGGVSYEQYF
CDR3 DNA: TGCAGCGCCTCCGGGACTAGCGGGGGAGTATCCTACGAGCAGTACTTC